This section outlines one T cell receptor (beta chain) sequence together with its context. What antigen it recognizes has not been identified. One base away there is no much larger clone; base qualities are not given. The data stem from a study of blood T cells in healthy people across ages (dated by TCRdb to about 2015). General notes on the study: In model experiments, template switching captured about one uniquely barcoded TCR beta cDNA molecule for every two T cells. Age-related changes in TCR beta repertoire diversity were measured in the study by deep sequencing normalized with unique cDNA molecular identifiers. Four age groups were formed from the donors: young (average approximately 15 years), middle-aged (more than 35), aged (about 62) and long-lived (about 75). To avoid experimental bias, donors of different ages were spread randomly across the sequencing lanes. The study analyzed two additional independent replicas of 1 million unique cDNA reads from the same blood draw for two donors, one aged 18 to 29 and one aged 80 or older.

The CDR3, cysteine through phenylalanine, is 18 amino acids long. Only CDR3 DNA remains: 54 bases, in frame from the first base. Per the germline V gene (reference sequence), MNHEY is the CDR1 and SMNVEV is the CDR2. The investigation overall reported the following: As age increased, observed TCR beta diversity per million T cells dropped in a roughly linear way, and a significant reduction was already evident by age around 41. Bulk unsorted PBMC profiling prevented conclusive comparison of naive and antigen-experienced compartments. The CMV infection status of donors was not known, potentially confounding age-related changes in expanded clonotypes. Compared with the aged group, the long-lived group had more naive CD4+ T cells, fewer expanded clones and increased TCR diversity, a pattern suggesting age selection. The percentage of naive T cells measured by flow cytometry correlated strongly with observed TCR beta diversity. Estimates of total diversity from one million sequenced T cells were regarded as lower bounds and underestimates.

The protocol used for the library was 5' RACE. For sequencing, an Illumina HiSeq 2500 was employed. A second PCR of roughly 7 to 11 cycles was performed with a sample-barcoded 5' primer and a J-beta primer mix. A template-switch 5' adaptor carrying 12 random nucleotides introduced a unique molecular identifier onto each TCR beta cDNA molecule. Each sample yielded at least 2.5 million CDR3-containing paired-end reads. First-strand cDNA synthesis was performed from all RNA using the Mint cDNA synthesis kit, with priming by a TRBC-specific oligonucleotide. After uracil-DNA glycosylase treatment, a first 18-cycle PCR used universal primers M1SS and BC2_uni_R on all cDNA. On the study's bioinformatics: For normalization, 1 million high-quality reads, each with a distinct molecular identifier, were randomly selected from each sample. Reads with shared molecular identifiers were discarded instead of being binned into consensus sequences. MiTCR, run with a Q25 quality threshold and the strictest error-elimination algorithm, handled CDR3 identification, clonotype clustering and error correction. A nonparametric unseen species model using Euler transformation provided a lower-bound estimate of total TCR beta diversity. The raw public reads went through TCRdb reprocessing: fastp at Q25, MiXCR clone calling, in-frame beta chains kept. Identical CDR3 proteins give one entry, which carries the most common genes and DNA. In this record, the V and J calls reflect TCRdb's handling and not the investigators' own analysis. A total of just over 1 million distinct CDR3 sequences appear in this sample, around 45% of them only once. The top ten clones comprise under 20% of the sample.

Donors were a few dozen systemically healthy Caucasian individuals from Russia aged roughly 6 to 90 years. Each donor gave roughly 11 milliliters of peripheral blood, drawn into EDTA-treated Vacutainer tubes. Ficoll-Paque density-gradient centrifugation was used to isolate PBMCs, with at least 7 million obtained per sample. Trizol reagent was used to extract total RNA from PBMCs, with at least 5 micrograms per sample. Naive CD45RAhigh/CD27high T cell percentages were measured by flow cytometry on a PBMC aliquot from every donor. The chain couples TRBV27 to TRBJ2-7; possibly the D gene is TRBD2, per 6 matching bases. The better agreement between TRBJ2-5 and the DNA end casts doubt on the J call. The clonotype comes from a woman aged 55-75 years in good health. The source material was blood. The sequenced DNA: TGTGCCAGCAGTTTACTCATCGCAGGGACGGGGGAATTGGAGACCCAGTACTTC. Translated, this gives CASSLLIAGTGELETQYF.